This TCR beta chain was found in a study of T cell changes during pregnancy in multiple sclerosis. Germline assignment: CDR1 MDHEN and CDR2 SYDVKM. V lost 6 bases to trimming and J lost 4 bases; unmatched junction nucleotides: 12. The CDR3 runs 16 residues. Profiling relied on immunoSEQ multiplex PCR, and the TCRdb table lists in-frame clones only, not all of them. The data hold around 96,000 clones, with approximately 95% observed a single time. The material was peripheral blood, obtained after pregnancy. The sequence derives from a female donor in good health, enrolled as a control in a pregnancy study. The J gene is TRBJ2-1, the V gene TRBV28, with 7 bases that match TRBD2. The CDR3 is CASSPRVAGSYNEQFF. CDR3 DNA sequence: TGTGCCAGCAGCCCTCGGGTAGCGGGTAGTTACAATGAGCAGTTCTTC.